This is a list of T cell receptor beta chains from one sample in a study of blood T cell repertoires in COVID-19. Libraries were prepared by immunoSEQ multiplex PCR; TCRdb keeps only in-frame clonotypes and omits some of them. Of around 15,000 clones listed, around 89% are singletons. The sequencing input was peripheral blood. The receptors were gathered from a human donor in a cohort sampled during active COVID-19. The CDR3 runs from the conserved cysteine through the conserved F or W. Fields, in order: CDR3 protein, D gene, clone size, V gene. The D gene is left open where the match is weak. Clone size is given for some rows only: seen once, a few or many times, or a class if the clone is expanded.

CDR3: CAIGTGDYSNQPQHF
D: TRBD1
size: few
V: TRBV10-3

CDR3: CASSPGAGGQPQHF
D: NA
size: NA
V: TRBV5-6

CDR3: CASSRGTSGNEQFF
D: TRBD2
size: NA
V: TRBV4-1

CDR3: CASSLVTTSLGREQYF
D: TRBD2
size: NA
V: TRBV7-8

CDR3: CASSLFGKATNEKLFF
D: NA
size: NA
V: TRBV5-1

CDR3: CASSTHRGPGQPQHF
D: TRBD1
size: once
V: TRBV19

CDR3: CASSLAPQGPGEQFF
D: NA
size: once
V: TRBV7-9

CDR3: CASSGQRREKLFF
D: NA
size: NA
V: TRBV10-1

CDR3: CASSLWDRADEQYF
D: TRBD1
size: NA
V: TRBV5-1

CDR3: CAISDRTTTYEQYF
D: NA
size: NA
V: TRBV10-3

CDR3: CASSVEAGSTDTQYF
D: TRBD2
size: NA
V: TRBV9

CDR3: CATSDSKQGGNTGELFF
D: TRBD1
size: NA
V: TRBV24-1

CDR3: CASSRGLTNEKLFF
D: NA
size: once
V: TRBV27

CDR3: CASKGQPRSDYEQYF
D: NA
size: NA
V: TRBV6-5

CDR3: CASSSGLAAQYF
D: TRBD2
size: NA
V: TRBV12-3/TRBV12-4

CDR3: CASSQDHGGVQYF
D: TRBD2
size: NA
V: TRBV14

CDR3: CASSPQSAGVYNEQFF
D: TRBD2
size: NA
V: TRBV7-6